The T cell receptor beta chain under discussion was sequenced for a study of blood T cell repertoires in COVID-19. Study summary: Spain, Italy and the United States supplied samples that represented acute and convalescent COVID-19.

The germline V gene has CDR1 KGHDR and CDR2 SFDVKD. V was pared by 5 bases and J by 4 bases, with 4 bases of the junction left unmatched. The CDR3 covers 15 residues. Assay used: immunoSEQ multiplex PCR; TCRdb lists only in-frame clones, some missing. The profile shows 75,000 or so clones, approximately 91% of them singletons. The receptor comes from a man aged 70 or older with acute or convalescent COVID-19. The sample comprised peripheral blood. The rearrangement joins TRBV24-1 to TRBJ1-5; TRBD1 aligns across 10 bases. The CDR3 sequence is CATSVGTGDNQPQHF. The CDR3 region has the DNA TGTGCCACCAGTGTTGGGACAGGGGATAATCAGCCCCAGCATTTT.